The sample holds a few counts of the clone carrying this T cell receptor (beta chain). Its antigen is currently unknown. The sample is drawn from a study of blood T cells in healthy people across ages. Study-wide points: Aged donors had fewer naive CD4+ cells and lower diversity than long-lived donors.

This CDR3 comprises 12 residues. With 4 bases removed from V and 0 bases from J, the gap between germline ends came to 5 bases. Germline V gene lookup returns CDR1 SQVTM and CDR2 ANQGSEA. Per-sample yields of isolated PBMCs were at least 6 million. Extraction of total RNA produced a minimum of 5 micrograms from each sample. PCR was performed a second time for roughly 7 to 12 cycles using a sample-barcoded 5' primer and a J-beta primer mix. From the 5' RACE reads, TCRdb called clonotypes with MiXCR, one entry per CDR3 protein. The sample lists around 1.5 million distinct CDR3 sequences, 59% occurring once.

The material sequenced was blood. The V gene is TRBV29-1, the J gene TRBJ2-3; D unresolved. The receptor's source is a man aged 18 to 29 in good health. DNA for the CDR3: TGCAGCGTTGGAGAGAGCACAGATACGCAGTATTTT. Protein product: CSVGESTDTQYF.